These 19 T cell receptor beta chains came from one sample sequenced in a study of blood T cell repertoires in COVID-19. The data were produced by immunoSEQ multiplex PCR, yet TCRdb's version contains in-frame clones alone and is incomplete. The table shows 400,000 to 500,000 clones, with approximately 90% occurring only once. The material sequenced was PBMCs or T cells enriched from blood (not recorded which). Receptors originate from a woman between 18 and 29 years old who had been exposed to COVID-19.

J is TRBJ2-1 and V is TRBV20-1, with no clear D. CDR3 length equals 10 residues. The ends were cut back, 4 bases at V and 6 bases at J, with 4 bases in the middle. Germline V gene sequence: CDR1 DFQATT, CDR2 SNEGSKA (reference sequence). CDR3 residues: CSATSNEQFF. CDR3 nucleotide sequence: TGCAGTGCTACTAGCAATGAGCAGTTCTTC.

The gene calls are TRBV7-9 and TRBJ2-3, with 9 bases fitting TRBD2. This CDR3 region has 16 residues. Germline V gives CDR1 SEHNR, CDR2 FQNEAQ (reference sequence). The trim removed 2 bases at V and 6 bases at J, leaving 9 bases unmatched. CDR3 sequence reads: CASSLFASGVPDTQYF. The CDR3 DNA is TGTGCCAGCAGCTTATTTGCTAGCGGGGTCCCGGATACGCAGTATTTT.

V usage is TRBV2 and J usage is TRBJ1-4, with D perhaps TRBD1 (5 bases). Germline V gives CDR1 SNHLY, CDR2 FYNNEI. This CDR3 has 16 residues. Trimming shortened V by 0 bases and J by 7 bases, and 15 bases separated the two germline ends. CDR3 sequence: CASSEAQGRRGEKLFF. CDR3 DNA: TGTGCCAGCAGTGAAGCGCAGGGTAGAAGAGGTGAAAAACTGTTTTTT.

The rearrangement joins TRBV28 to TRBJ1-2; perhaps TRBD1 as D (6 bases). V lost 3 bases and J lost 4, with 18 bases in between. This CDR3 is built from 16 residues. In germline, CDR1 is MDHEN, CDR2 SYDVKM. This chain's CDR3 is CASSFSGTGNRYGYTF. DNA of the CDR3: TGTGCCAGCAGTTTCTCCGGAACAGGGAATCGCTATGGCTACACCTTC.

The chain couples TRBV25-1 to TRBJ2-2; maybe TRBD2 (6 bases). Germline V gene lookup returns CDR1 MGHDK and CDR2 SYGVNS. The CDR3 runs 14 residues. V gave up 5 bases and J gave up 3 bases, with 10 bases separating them. CDR3 bases: TGTGCCAGCAGTTTCGGGGACTACACCGGGGAGCTGTTTTTT. It encodes CASSFGDYTGELFF.

This clone has a handful of counts. V and J are TRBV3-1 (or the pseudogene TRBV3-2) and TRBJ2-1; the match to TRBD2 covers 10 bases. With V trimmed by 1 base and J by 5 bases, 8 bases remained unmatched. CDR3 length: 17 residues. Germline CDR1 reads LGHDT; CDR2 reads YNNKEL (reference sequence). The CDR3 DNA is TGTGCCAGCAGCCAAGGCGCTAGCGGGAGAAGAAACAATGAGCAGTTCTTC. It codes for CASSQGASGRRNNEQFF.

As concerns this clone: Other DNA sequences from this sample encode an identical CDR3 as well. This chain uses TRBV19 with TRBJ1-2; 7 bases align to TRBD1. Germline-derived CDR1 and CDR2 are LNHDA and SQIVND (reference sequence). The V segment lost 5 bases and the J segment 0 bases; nucleotides outside the gene matches: 3. The CDR3 extends over 14 amino acids. In DNA, the CDR3 is TGTGCCAGTAGTCTTGGACAGGCTAACTATGGCTACACCTTC. Protein product: CASSLGQANYGYTF.

The J gene is TRBJ2-7, the V gene TRBV18; tentative D call: TRBD2 (6 bases). Germline CDR1 is KGHSH and CDR2 is LQKENI. This CDR3 is 16 amino acids long. Deletions cut 0 bases from V and 8 bases from J, with 20 bases between. The CDR3 loop reads CASSPPGRDSLSQQYF. DNA for the CDR3: TGTGCCAGCTCACCACCTGGGCGGGACTCCCTCTCGCAGCAGTACTTC.

This sequence joins TRBV9 and TRBJ2-2; 7 bases align to TRBD2. The CDR3 is 14 residues long. Looked up from germline, CDR1 is SGDLS and CDR2 is YYNGEE. V lost 0 bases, J lost 5 bases, and 1 base stayed unmatched. The chain's CDR3 is CASSVEAGTGELFF. The CDR3 DNA is TGTGCCAGCAGCGTAGAAGCGGGAACCGGGGAGCTGTTTTTT.

This chain links TRBV28 with TRBJ1-5, with 7 bases aligning to TRBD1. Germline CDR1 reads MDHEN; CDR2 reads SYDVKM. The V and J ends lost 6 bases and 0 bases, in that order; junction bases with no gene match: 8. The CDR3 is made up of 16 amino acids. CDR3 sequence: CASRLRGLGSNQPQHF. In DNA, the CDR3 is TGTGCCAGCAGACTAAGGGGGCTGGGTAGCAATCAGCCCCAGCATTTT.

The chain recombines TRBV10-2 with TRBJ1-1; D unresolved. V was trimmed by 3 bases and J by 9 bases, leaving 11 bases between them. Germline V lookup: CDR1 WSHSY, CDR2 SAAADI. The CDR3 totals 12 residues. The CDR3 sequence is CASSDGLTKAFF. In DNA, the CDR3 is TGCGCCAGCAGTGATGGATTGACAAAAGCTTTCTTT.

This clone was counted a few times. The chain is built from TRBV18 and TRBJ2-2, with 9 nucleotides matching TRBD2. The CDR3 has 16 residues. Germline CDR1 is KGHSH and CDR2 is LQKENI. V trimming: 4 bases; J trimming: 1 base; junction bases outside the gene matches: 4. The CDR3 protein is CASSRVLAGNTGELFF. As DNA, the CDR3 is TGTGCCAGCTCACGAGTACTAGCGGGGAACACCGGGGAGCTGTTTTTT.

The V call is TRBV9, the J call TRBJ2-2; D remains unclear. The germline CDR1 and CDR2 sequences are SGDLS and YYNGEE. Trimming removed 2 bases from V and 6 bases from J, with 8 bases in between. The CDR3 has 13 residues. This chain's CDR3 is CASSVDGSGELFF. The CDR3 DNA is TGTGCCAGCAGCGTTGATGGCTCCGGGGAGCTGTTTTTT. Variable domain in full (rest from reference TRBV9 and TRBJ2-2): DSGVTQTPKHLITATGQRVTLRCSPRSGDLSVYWYQQSLDQGLQFLIQYYNGEERAKGNILERFSAQQFPDLHSELNLSSLELGDSALYFCASSVDGSGELFFGEGSRLTVL.

Points on this clone: Other DNA sequences in the same sample also yield this CDR3. The chain uses TRBV28 and TRBJ1-3; D is ambiguous. The CDR3 runs to 12 residues. V was cut by 3 bases and J by 4 bases, with 4 bases left in between. Germline CDR1 and CDR2: MDHEN and SYDVKM. For the CDR3, the DNA is TGTGCCAGCAGTTTGGAGGGAAACACCATATATTTT. Translating it yields CASSLEGNTIYF.

This sequence joins TRBV7-6 and TRBJ1-1; D call uncertain. V was clipped by 8 bases and J by 1 base, with 11 bases between them. The CDR3 covers 13 residues. From germline, CDR1 is SGHVS and CDR2 FNYEAQ. As DNA, the CDR3 is TGTGCCAGCTCGAGGAGCTGGAACACTGAAGCTTTCTTT. Protein product: CASSRSWNTEAFF.

This clone was found a few times. The J gene is TRBJ1-6, the V gene TRBV6-1; TRBD1 matches at 7 bases. The CDR3 loop spans 17 amino acids. Germline trimming cut 2 bases from V and 4 bases from J; bases unmatched to any gene: 8. Germline CDR1 reads MNHNS; CDR2 reads SASEGT. As DNA, the CDR3 is TGTGCCAGCAGTGAAAAGGGGGCCGACAGATATAATTCACCCCTCCACTTT. The encoded protein is CASSEKGADRYNSPLHF.

The V gene is TRBV7-3, the J gene TRBJ2-1; D unresolved. CDR1 SGHTA and CDR2 FQGTGA come from the germline V gene. The CDR3 runs to 12 residues. Trimming shortened V by 2 bases and J by 9 bases, and 8 bases separated the two germline ends. CDR3 coding DNA: TGTGCCAGCAGCTTAGGCAATTCTGAGCAGTTCTTC. Translating gives CASSLGNSEQFF. The variable domain in full, completed from reference TRBV7-3 and TRBJ2-1, reads GAGVSQTPSNKVTEKGKYVELRCDPISGHTALYWYRQSLGQGPEFLIYFQGTGAADDSGLPNDRFFAVRPEGSVSTLKIQRTERGDSAVYLCASSLGNSEQFFGPGTRLTVL.

The chain joins TRBV28 to TRBJ1-6; D remains ambiguous. The CDR3 has 18 residues. Trimming shortened V by 3 bases and J by 8 bases, and 23 bases separated the two germline ends. Germline loops: CDR1 MDHEN, CDR2 SYDVKM. The CDR3: CASSFNPAGTYMDSPLHF. DNA of the CDR3: TGTGCCAGCAGTTTTAACCCGGCAGGCACTTATATGGATTCACCCCTCCACTTT.

The chain employs TRBV6-1 and TRBJ2-7; 7 positions agree with TRBD2. The J segment lost 0 bases and the V segment lost 2 bases, leaving 7 bases of the junction unmatched. The germline CDR1 and CDR2 sequences are MNHNS and SASEGT. The CDR3 totals 16 residues. CDR3 amino acids: CASSESHGGISYEQYF. In nucleotides, the CDR3 is TGTGCCAGCAGTGAAAGTCACGGGGGGATCTCCTACGAGCAGTACTTC.